Only a few counts were recorded for the clone carrying this TCR beta chain. RNA transcripts yielded amplified TCR beta CDR3 regions. First-round RT-PCR of the TCR CDR3 relied on the HTBI primer set. MiXCR, run by TCRdb on the multiplex PCR reads, gives a single entry per CDR3 protein. Seen here are some 700,000 distinct CDR3 sequences, approximately 15% observed once, and the top ten hold roughly 15%. The source of the sample is a study of T cells in Graves' hyperthyroidism and ophthalmopathy. CDR3 length equals 9 residues. V was clipped by 4 bases and J by 3 bases, with 0 bases between them. Germline CDR1 DFQATT, CDR2 SNEGSKA (reference sequence).

The sequence was obtained from a middle-aged man with Graves' hyperthyroidism. The gene calls are TRBV20-1 and TRBJ1-2; D is undetermined. Input material: blood. The CDR3, as DNA: TGCAGTGCTAACTATGGCTACACCTTC. Its translation is CSANYGYTF.